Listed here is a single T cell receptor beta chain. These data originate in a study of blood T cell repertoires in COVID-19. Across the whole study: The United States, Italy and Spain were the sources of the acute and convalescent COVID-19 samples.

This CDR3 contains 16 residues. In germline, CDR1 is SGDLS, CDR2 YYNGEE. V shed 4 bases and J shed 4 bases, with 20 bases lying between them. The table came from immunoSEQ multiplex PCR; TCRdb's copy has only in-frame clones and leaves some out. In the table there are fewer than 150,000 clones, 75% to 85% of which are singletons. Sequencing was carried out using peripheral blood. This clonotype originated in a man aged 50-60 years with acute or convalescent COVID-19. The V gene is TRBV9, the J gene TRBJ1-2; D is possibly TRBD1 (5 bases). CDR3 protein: CASSLPRHGRGYGYTF. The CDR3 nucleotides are TGTGCCAGCAGCCTCCCAAGACACGGGAGGGGCTATGGCTACACCTTC. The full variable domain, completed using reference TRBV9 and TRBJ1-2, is DSGVTQTPKHLITATGQRVTLRCSPRSGDLSVYWYQQSLDQGLQFLIQYYNGEERAKGNILERFSAQQFPDLHSELNLSSLELGDSALYFCASSLPRHGRGYGYTFGSGTRLTVV.